The present TCR beta chain was sequenced within a study of blood T cells in healthy people across ages. Turning to this clonotype: Its antigen is not identified.

The CDR3 is made up of 14 amino acids. V lost 5 bases, J lost 4 bases, and 11 bases lay in between. Germline assignment: CDR1 SGHTA and CDR2 FQGNSA. The study's findings and limits: In older individuals, TCR beta diversity per million T cells was lower, falling roughly linearly with age.

Each donor supplied approximately 10 milliliters of peripheral blood. Per sample, extraction of total RNA gave at least 5.5 micrograms in every case. Together with a sample-barcoded 5' primer, a J-beta primer mix was included in a second PCR lasting roughly 7 to 11 cycles. Through a template-switch adaptor with 12 random nucleotides, each cDNA molecule received a tag. In TCRdb, the 5' RACE reads were re-called with MiXCR into one record per CDR3 protein. The data contain 850,000 to 1,100,000 distinct CDR3 sequences, about two fifths of them singletons. The source of this sequence is a man between 18 and 35 years old in good health. Sequenced: blood. The J gene is TRBJ1-4, the V gene TRBV7-2, with D tentatively TRBD1 (6 bases). CDR3 coding DNA: TGTGCCAGCAGCCGCCCAGGGGATAATGAAAAACTGTTTTTT. This codes for CASSRPGDNEKLFF.